The rows below give T cell receptor beta chains drawn from one sample of a study of PD-1 blockade in mismatch repair-deficient tumors. Profiled with immunoSEQ multiplex PCR; TCRdb holds only in-frame clones, not every one. The repertoire holds approximately 60,000 clones, with around 88% as singletons. The sequences come from peripheral blood, collected 52 weeks after starting pembrolizumab. The receptors here all came from an adult with mismatch repair-deficient cancer. Both conserved end residues are part of each CDR3. The D gene is left open where the match is weak. Rows may omit the clone size; those that give it use once, few, many or a size class.

D gene	J gene	V gene	clone size	CDR3 protein
-	TRBJ2-1	TRBV5-4	once	CASSLGNNEQFF
-	TRBJ1-3	TRBV7-9	-	CASSLGRPSGNTIYF
TRBD1	TRBJ1-1	TRBV4-1	-	CASSHAGTGASAFF
-	TRBJ2-7	TRBV29-1	-	CSVEKGASPQQYF
-	TRBJ1-2	TRBV27	once	CASKPPGSGGYTF
-	TRBJ2-6	TRBV28	-	CASSLKQPPSYFGANVLTF
-	TRBJ1-4	TRBV5-1	-	CASSLVRGNGGEKLFF
-	TRBJ2-7	TRBV19	-	CASSYLTGSTYEQYF
-	TRBJ2-3	TRBV4-1	-	CASSHLDRKVSTDTQYF
-	TRBJ2-7	TRBV6-5	-	CASSYQYEQYF
TRBD1	TRBJ2-1	TRBV4-1	-	CASSARDRAHNEQFF
-	TRBJ2-1	TRBV4-2	-	CASSPYFLGGSSYNEQFF
TRBD1	TRBJ1-5	TRBV7-2	once	CASSPQGRWSNQPQHF
-	TRBJ1-5	TRBV2	-	CASSEGPSAGNQPQHF
-	TRBJ1-5	TRBV2	-	CASSPRGGRGNQPQHF
TRBD2	TRBJ2-1	TRBV18	-	CASSPGTSGRGNEQFF
TRBD2	TRBJ2-7	TRBV6-5	-	CAIETSGDKTEQYF
TRBD2	TRBJ2-1	TRBV6-4	-	CASSDSTSGSNEQFF
TRBD1	TRBJ2-5	TRBV9	-	CASSVDTGVETQYF
-	TRBJ2-4	TRBV28	-	CASSPRGPTRAKNIQYF
-	TRBJ2-3	TRBV18	-	CASSPPGGLPDTQYF
TRBD2	TRBJ2-3	TRBV29-1	-	CSVEDPRPSGRSDTQYF
-	TRBJ2-7	TRBV11-3	-	CASSPSGGAYEQYF
-	TRBJ1-2	TRBV14	-	CASSQEADKEPNYGYTF
-	TRBJ2-6	TRBV7-6	-	CASSLGALSGANVLTF
-	TRBJ1-1	TRBV5-6	-	CASTQTGYHTEAFF
TRBD2	TRBJ2-3	TRBV7-6	-	CASSLFGRVTDTQYF